This TCR beta chain was captured in a study of cytomegalovirus exposure and HLA in healthy donors. Study-level background: Later analysis reported that the 95 to 150 validation repertoires shared the platform of the 650 to 700 first-cohort repertoires.

Some clones are missing from TCRdb's copy, which holds only in-frame ones; the method was immunoSEQ multiplex PCR. The sample gives 100,000 or so clones, about 94% of which show up once; approximately 1% is in the top ten. In the case of this clone: The antigen remains undetermined.

Among the 110 or so subjects of the validation cohort, separate from the approximately 660-subject first cohort, were the donors. Points from the study as a whole: The study labeled more than 150 TCR beta chains cytomegalovirus-associated.

The TCR comes from a woman aged 18-30 years in good health and CMV-seronegative. Sequenced sample: PBMCs.

The CDR3 loop reads CASGTGANTGELFF. In DNA form, the CDR3 reads TGTGCCAGTGGGACAGGCGCGAACACCGGGGAGCTGTTTTTT. This chain connects TRBV14 to TRBJ2-2, with 8 positions matching TRBD1. Germline V gene sequence: CDR1 SGHDN, CDR2 FVKESK. V lost 9 bases to trimming and J lost 0 bases; unmatched junction nucleotides: 3. The CDR3 loop spans 14 amino acids.